This entry describes one TCR beta chain. The antigen is not known. Germline V lookup: CDR1 LNHDA, CDR2 SQIVND (reference sequence). This CDR3 is built from 15 residues. Only in-frame clones appear in the TCRdb table, and some are missing; sequencing was by immunoSEQ multiplex PCR. This sample carries approximately 140,000 clones, about nine tenths of them seen once, and the ten largest clones take roughly 3.1%. The data are from a study of T cell responses to AZD1222 COVID-19 vaccine. Study results and limitations: Every sample of the repertoires postdated the peak T cell response. Following two doses of AZD1222, Spike-specific TCR breadth and depth rose.

The sequence was collected from an adult in good health. The chain uses TRBV19 and TRBJ1-6; 9 bases agree with TRBD1. Source: peripheral blood, taken on day 0 of AZD1222 vaccination. Written as DNA, the CDR3 is TGTGGAAAGACAGGGGGGGACTCCTATAATTCACCCCTCCACTTT. Translating it yields CGKTGGDSYNSPLHF.